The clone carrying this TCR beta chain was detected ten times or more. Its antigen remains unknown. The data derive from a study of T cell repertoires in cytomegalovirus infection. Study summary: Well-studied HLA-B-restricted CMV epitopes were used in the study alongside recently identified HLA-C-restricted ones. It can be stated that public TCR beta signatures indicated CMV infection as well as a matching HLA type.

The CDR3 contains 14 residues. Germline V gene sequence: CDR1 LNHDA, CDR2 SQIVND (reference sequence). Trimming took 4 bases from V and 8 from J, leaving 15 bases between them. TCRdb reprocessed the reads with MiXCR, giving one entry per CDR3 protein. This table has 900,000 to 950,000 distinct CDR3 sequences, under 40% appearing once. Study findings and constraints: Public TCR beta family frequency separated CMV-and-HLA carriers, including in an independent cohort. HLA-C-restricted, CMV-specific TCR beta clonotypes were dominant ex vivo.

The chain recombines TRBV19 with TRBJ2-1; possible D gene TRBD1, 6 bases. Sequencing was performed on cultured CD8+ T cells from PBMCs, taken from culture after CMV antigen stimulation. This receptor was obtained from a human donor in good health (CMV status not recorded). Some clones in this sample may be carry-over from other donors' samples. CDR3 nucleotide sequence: TGTGCCAGTAGTAGCCTCAGGGGTGCGGATGAGCAGTTCTTC. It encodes CASSSLRGADEQFF. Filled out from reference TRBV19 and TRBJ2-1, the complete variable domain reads DGGITQSPKYLFRKEGQNVTLSCEQNLNHDAMYWYRQDPGQGLRLIYYSQIVNDFQKGDIAEGYSVSREKKESFPLTVTSAQKNPTAFYLCASSSLRGADEQFFGPGTRLTVL.